A single sample gave rise to the 5 T cell receptor beta chains below, sequenced in a study of cytomegalovirus exposure and HLA in healthy donors. The study ran its PCR with 60 Vbeta and 13 Jbeta primers. Here immunoSEQ multiplex PCR was the method, and the copy in TCRdb shows in-frame clones only, minus some. Among around 130,000 clones listed, approximately 85% were seen once. The material sequenced was PBMCs. These receptors were collected from a boy younger than 18 in good health and CMV-seronegative.

This clone was counted a single time. The chain couples TRBV5-1 to TRBJ2-1; 9 bases align to TRBD2. The junction had 6 bases not matched to a gene; V was cut back by 4 bases and J by 4 bases. Germline lookup yields CDR1 SGHRS and CDR2 YFSETQ. The CDR3 consists of 15 residues. CDR3 residues: CASSRLAERYNEQFF. Here the CDR3 DNA reads TGCGCCAGCAGCCGACTAGCGGAGAGATACAATGAGCAGTTCTTC.

The chain employs TRBV5-6 and TRBJ2-3; D is ambiguous. This CDR3 region has 13 residues. Germline values: CDR1 SGHDT, CDR2 YYEEEE. V was clipped by 0 bases and J by 4 bases, with 6 bases between them. The CDR3 DNA reads TGTGCCAGCAGCTTGGCGGGTTCAGATACGCAGTATTTT. It codes for CASSLAGSDTQYF.

The chain recombines TRBV18 with TRBJ1-5; 10 bases are a match to TRBD1. V lost 6 bases and J lost 6; bases outside the gene matches: 8. This CDR3 has 15 residues. Germline V gives CDR1 KGHSH, CDR2 LQKENI. The CDR3 region has the DNA TGTGCCAGCTCGCTGACAGGGGGCCGGGGTCAGCCCCAGCATTTT. Translated, it gives CASSLTGGRGQPQHF.

CDR3 DNA: TGTGCCAGCAGCTTAGGGGCAGCAGAAGCTTTCTTT. As protein: CASSLGAAEAFF. This rearrangement joins TRBV7-9 to TRBJ1-1; no firm D call. The V gene's germline CDR1 is SEHNR and CDR2 FQNEAQ (reference sequence). V gave up 1 base and J gave up 8 bases, with 8 bases separating them. This CDR3 spans 12 amino acids.

The rearrangement links TRBV7-2 to TRBJ2-7; 8 nucleotides agree with TRBD1. Trimming took 1 base from V and 3 from J; bases not matched to a gene: 5. This CDR3 is 15 amino acids long. Germline CDR1 reads SGHTA; CDR2 reads FQGNSA. The CDR3 sequence is CASSLGAGGRYEQYF. The CDR3 DNA follows: TGTGCCAGCAGCTTAGGTGCAGGGGGCCGCTACGAGCAGTACTTC.